The 30 T cell receptor beta chains below all came from one sample that was sequenced in a study of blood T cells in healthy people across ages. Primers used in a second PCR of roughly 7 to 11 cycles were a sample-barcoded 5' primer and a J-beta primer mix. MiXCR was run by TCRdb on the 5' RACE reads, yielding one entry per CDR3 protein. The table has about 1.6 million distinct CDR3 sequences, around 35% seen once; the top ten hold approximately 10%. Sequencing input: blood. These receptors were collected from a woman aged 25-40 years in good health.

Remarks on this clonotype: This may be a read error: a much more frequent sequence differs by one nucleotide. V usage is TRBV29-1 and J usage is TRBJ2-7; D is possibly TRBD2 (5 bases). Trimming stripped 4 bases from V and 0 bases from J, with 13 bases between. Germline V CDR1 and CDR2: SQVTM, ANQGSEA. CDR3 size: 14 residues. CDR3 bases: TGCAGCGTTGTCGGGATTCTGAGCTCCTACGAGCAGTACTTC. Translated: CSVVGILSSYEQYF.

The sample holds many counts of this clonotype. This chain connects TRBV5-1 to TRBJ2-3; D gene uncertain. CDR1 is SGHRS, CDR2 YFSETQ, per germline. V lost 0 bases and J lost 2, with 10 bases in between. The CDR3 runs 15 residues. The CDR3 here is CASSLARTITDTQYF. The CDR3 DNA reads TGCGCCAGCAGCTTGGCCAGAACCATCACAGATACGCAGTATTTT.

This clonotype was observed a single time. The chain joins TRBV19 to TRBJ1-5, with D possibly matching TRBD1 (5 bases). The germline V gene has CDR1 LNHDA and CDR2 SQIVND (reference sequence). This CDR3 is 15 amino acids long. Deletions cut 8 bases from V and 3 bases from J, with 17 bases between. Here the CDR3 DNA reads TGTGCCAGTCAGGGAAGGCGCGCATACAATCAGCCCCAGCATTTT. Its protein is CASQGRRAYNQPQHF.

This chain connects TRBV7-9 to TRBJ2-1; 8 bases are a match to TRBD2. Germline CDR1 reads SEHNR; CDR2 reads FQNEAQ (reference sequence). Losses at the gene ends were 6 bases for V and 0 bases for J; bases not matched to a gene: 4. The CDR3 runs to 15 residues. In DNA form, the CDR3 reads TGTGCCAGCAGGCAAGCGGGGGCCTCCTACAATGAGCAGTTCTTC. Its protein is CASRQAGASYNEQFF.

J is TRBJ1-5 and V is TRBV4-1; a possible D gene is TRBD1 (5 bases). Germline V gene sequence: CDR1 MGHRA, CDR2 YSYEKL. Trimming shortened V by 2 bases and J by 0 bases, and 11 bases separated the two germline ends. The CDR3 runs 16 residues. The CDR3 DNA sequence: TGCGCCAGCAGCCAAAGACAGTTTTATAGCAATCAGCCCCAGCATTTT. Residues: CASSQRQFYSNQPQHF.

This clonotype was detected only a few times. V usage is TRBV20-1 and J usage is TRBJ2-5, with D perhaps TRBD2 (5 bases). CDR3 size: 13 residues. Germline-derived CDR1 and CDR2 are DFQATT and SNEGSKA (reference sequence). The V end lost 4 bases, the J end lost 4 bases, and 13 bases lay between the germline ends. Here the CDR3 DNA reads TGCAGTGCTAACAGCGGAGCCCCAGAGACCCAGTACTTC. Its translation: CSANSGAPETQYF.

This clonotype has just a few counts. The V call is TRBV10-3, the J call TRBJ2-3, with D perhaps given as TRBD1 or TRBD2 (5 bases each). CDR3 length equals 15 residues. V was clipped by 8 bases and J by 5 bases, with 20 bases between them. In germline, CDR1 is ENHRY, CDR2 SYGVKD. The CDR3 DNA reads as TGTGCCATCCACCAAGCCGGGACGCCCGTAGATACGCAGTATTTT. This codes for CAIHQAGTPVDTQYF.

J is TRBJ2-1 and V is TRBV5-1; 10 positions match TRBD2. Germline assignment: CDR1 SGHRS and CDR2 YFSETQ. Trimming removed 7 bases from V and 8 bases from J; junction bases left unmatched: 6. The CDR3 length is 13 residues. The CDR3 protein is CASLAGDTDEQFF. The CDR3 DNA follows: TGCGCCAGCCTAGCGGGGGATACGGATGAGCAGTTCTTC. Supplemented by reference TRBV5-1 and TRBJ2-1, the full variable domain reads KAGVTQTPRYLIKTRGQQVTLSCSPISGHRSVSWYQQTPGQGLQFLFEYFSETQRNKGNFPGRFSGRQFSNSRSEMNVSTLELGDSALYLCASLAGDTDEQFFGPGTRLTVL.

The chain uses TRBV10-3 and TRBJ1-4; 8 nucleotides agree with TRBD1. This CDR3 is built from 13 residues. V shed 6 bases, J shed 8 bases, and the junction held 5 bases outside the gene matches. The germline CDR1 and CDR2 sequences are ENHRY and SYGVKD. The CDR3 DNA follows: TGTGCCATCAGCGAACAGGGGGAGGAAAAACTGTTTTTT. As protein: CAISEQGEEKLFF.

CDR3 sequence reads: CASSWSGISQETQYF. The CDR3 DNA is TGTGCCAGCAGTTGGAGCGGGATCTCCCAAGAGACCCAGTACTTC. The chain recombines TRBV28 with TRBJ2-5; 7 nucleotides match TRBD2. The germline CDR1 and CDR2 sequences are MDHEN and SYDVKM. The CDR3 covers 15 residues. With V trimmed by 4 bases and J by 1 base, 6 bases remained unmatched.

This clonotype came up a few times. The rearrangement links TRBV20-1 to TRBJ2-7; TRBD1 matches at 10 bases. Germline V gene sequence: CDR1 DFQATT, CDR2 SNEGSKA (reference sequence). V lost 5 bases to trimming and J lost 6 bases; unmatched junction nucleotides: 13. The CDR3 runs to 15 residues. The CDR3 protein is CSAHSRDRGPLEQYF. The CDR3 DNA reads as TGCAGTGCTCACTCCCGGGACAGGGGACCTCTCGAGCAGTACTTC.

The genes are TRBV6-1 and TRBJ2-4, with 11 bases identical to TRBD2. V was clipped by 6 bases and J by 13 bases; unmatched bases: 14. Looked up from germline, CDR1 is MNHNS and CDR2 is SASEGT. CDR3 length: 15 residues. For the CDR3, the DNA is TGTGCCAGCAGGGGGACTAGCGGTTACAACAATGAGCAGTACTTC. Protein: CASRGTSGYNNEQYF.

The chain joins TRBV20-1 to TRBJ2-1; TRBD2 agrees at 7 bases. The length of the CDR3 is 13 residues. Germline trimming cut 8 bases from V and 8 bases from J; bases unmatched to any gene: 12. CDR1 DFQATT and CDR2 SNEGSKA come from the germline V gene (reference sequence). The CDR3 sequence: CSTDGRLSYEQFF. In DNA, the CDR3 is TGCAGTACCGACGGGAGGCTTAGCTATGAGCAGTTCTTC.

The chain recombines TRBV5-1 with TRBJ1-5, with unresolved D. The V end lost 5 bases, the J end lost 1 base, and 16 bases lay between the germline ends. Germline-derived CDR1 and CDR2 are SGHRS and YFSETQ. The CDR3 runs to 16 residues. CDR3 in DNA: TGCGCCAGCAGTATCGGAAGCTCTCGAAGCAATCAGCCCCAGCATTTT. Translated: CASSIGSSRSNQPQHF.

The chain combines TRBV3-1 with TRBJ1-2; no reliable D call. Germline V gene sequence: CDR1 LGHDT, CDR2 YNNKEL (reference sequence). Trimming removed 4 bases from V and 3 bases from J, with 18 bases in between. This CDR3 spans 16 amino acids. The CDR3 reads CASSPRAILPYYGYTF. CDR3 nucleotide sequence: TGTGCCAGCAGCCCGCGGGCCATACTCCCCTACTATGGCTACACCTTC.

The chain combines TRBV7-9 with TRBJ1-1; D call uncertain. The V and J ends lost 5 bases and 3 bases respectively, with 10 bases between them. CDR3 length: 13 residues. CDR1 is SEHNR, CDR2 FQNEAQ, per germline (reference sequence). In DNA, the CDR3 is TGTGCCAGCAGCGCAAGTTGGGACACTGAAGCTTTCTTT. Residues: CASSASWDTEAFF.

This clonotype was seen only a few times. This chain joins TRBV5-6 and TRBJ1-1; D gene unclear. The CDR3 is 12 amino acids. V lost 0 bases, J lost 11 bases, and 11 bases lay in between. Germline V lookup: CDR1 SGHDT, CDR2 YYEEEE. CDR3 loop: CASSLVGERAFF. CDR3 in DNA: TGTGCCAGCAGCTTGGTCGGGGAAAGGGCTTTCTTT.

CDR3 loop: CASSQVGGARTGELFF. DNA for the CDR3: TGCGCCAGCAGCCAAGTCGGGGGGGCAAGGACCGGGGAGCTGTTTTTT. The chain is built from TRBV4-1 and TRBJ2-2, with TRBD2 matching over 8 bases. This CDR3 has 16 residues. The junction had 6 bases not matched to a gene; V was cut back by 1 base and J by 5 bases. Germline CDR1 and CDR2: MGHRA and YSYEKL.

The J gene is TRBJ2-1, the V gene TRBV15, with 7 bases identical to TRBD1. The germline CDR1 and CDR2 sequences are LNHNV and YYDKDF (reference sequence). This CDR3 has 14 residues. After removal of 5 bases from V and 7 bases from J, the junction contained 8 bases not matched to a gene. The CDR3 loop is CATSGRDSGNEQFF. CDR3 coding DNA: TGTGCCACCAGCGGCCGGGACAGTGGGAATGAGCAGTTCTTC.

The chain employs TRBV7-2 and TRBJ1-5; D is uncertain. Germline loops: CDR1 SGHTA, CDR2 FQGNSA. CDR3 length: 12 amino acids. V was clipped by 5 bases and J by 8 bases, with 10 bases between them. The CDR3 loop is CASSTTSKPQHF. In nucleotides, the CDR3 is TGTGCCAGCAGCACTACATCCAAGCCCCAGCATTTT.

J is TRBJ1-2 and V is TRBV7-2, with D uncertain. The CDR3 runs to 15 residues. V was pared by 2 bases and J by 4 bases, with 14 bases between. CDR1 is SGHTA, CDR2 FQGNSA, per germline. The CDR3 loop is CASSLLRSPTYGYTF. The CDR3 nucleotides are TGTGCCAGCAGCTTACTAAGATCTCCCACCTATGGCTACACCTTC.

This clonotype was seen a few times. This chain uses TRBV20-1 with TRBJ1-5, with D possibly being TRBD1 (6 bases). The CDR3 contains 16 residues. Germline V CDR1 and CDR2: DFQATT, SNEGSKA (reference sequence). The V end was cut by 3 bases, the J end by 3 bases, with 18 bases between. The CDR3 DNA sequence: TGCAGTGCTAGGACTACAGGGAATATTCCCAATCAGCCCCAGCATTTT. Translated, it gives CSARTTGNIPNQPQHF.

The chain recombines TRBV4-2 with TRBJ1-1; unclear D gene. CDR3 length: 16 amino acids. V was clipped by 0 bases and J by 1 base, with 12 bases between them. CDR1 LGHNA and CDR2 YNFKEQ come from the germline V gene. CDR3 protein: CASSQEVGQKNTEAFF. As DNA, the CDR3 is TGTGCCAGCAGCCAAGAGGTAGGCCAGAAGAACACTGAAGCTTTCTTT.

This clonotype was observed many times. The chain combines TRBV20-1 with TRBJ2-3; D remains ambiguous. The CDR3 is 13 amino acids. CDR1 is DFQATT and CDR2 is SNEGSKA in the germline V gene (reference sequence). V was clipped by 6 bases and J by 6 bases, with 16 bases between them. CDR3 DNA sequence: TGCAGTGCCCCGGCCCGGCTGGGCGATACGCAGTATTTT. Its protein is CSAPARLGDTQYF.

In its sample, this clonotype was seen a few times. The V gene is TRBV27, the J gene TRBJ2-5; 9 nucleotides line up with TRBD2. The CDR3 contains 16 residues. Germline CDR1 reads MNHEY; CDR2 reads SMNVEV (reference sequence). V shed 3 bases, J shed 2 bases, and the junction held 7 bases outside the gene matches. CDR3 bases: TGTGCCAGCAGTTTGCTGCCGACTAGCGGACAAGAGACCCAGTACTTC. Amino acids: CASSLLPTSGQETQYF.

A remark on this clonotype: One end of the junction fails to match germline, which may point to a read error. This chain joins TRBV30 and TRBJ2-3, with 9 bases lining up with TRBD1. The germline gives CDR1 GTSNPN, CDR2 SVGIG (reference sequence). This CDR3 has 14 residues. This CDR3 reads CARSAGQGSDTQYF. Written as DNA, the CDR3 is TGTGCCCGGAGTGCGGGACAGGGATCAGATACGCAGTATTTT.

The rearrangement uses TRBV20-1 and TRBJ1-6; no clear D gene. The ends were cut back, 3 bases at V and 10 bases at J, with 16 bases in the middle. CDR3 length: 14 amino acids. Germline V gives CDR1 DFQATT, CDR2 SNEGSKA (reference sequence). CDR3 in DNA: TGCAGTGCTAGCCTCAATCTCGAAGGGTCACCCCTCCACTTT. Amino acid sequence: CSASLNLEGSPLHF.

To note about this clonotype: One junction end does not reproduce the germline sequence, and a read error may be involved. The CDR3 spells CTSSQTLSSYNEQFF. CDR3 DNA: TGTACCAGCAGCCAGACCCTGAGCTCCTACAATGAGCAGTTCTTC. This chain links TRBV5-6 with TRBJ2-1; D unclear. CDR1 is SGHDT, CDR2 YYEEEE, per germline. This CDR3 has 15 amino acids.

The rearrangement joins TRBV3-1 to TRBJ1-2; a weak D match, TRBD1 (5 bases). The CDR3 extends over 16 amino acids. Per the germline V gene, CDR1 is LGHDT and CDR2 is YNNKEL (reference sequence). Trimming shortened V by 0 bases and J by 4 bases, and 15 bases separated the two germline ends. The CDR3 sequence is CASSQDVGRAFYGYTF. CDR3 DNA: TGTGCCAGCAGCCAAGATGTGGGCAGGGCTTTCTATGGCTACACCTTC.

This clonotype has a handful of counts. The V gene is TRBV20-1, the J gene TRBJ2-5; D may be TRBD1 (5 bases). From germline, CDR1 is DFQATT and CDR2 SNEGSKA (reference sequence). There are 12 residues in the CDR3. V lost 3 bases and J 4 bases, leaving 9 bases between the germline ends. This CDR3 is CSASKGSETQYF. The CDR3 DNA is TGCAGTGCTAGCAAGGGGTCAGAGACCCAGTACTTC.